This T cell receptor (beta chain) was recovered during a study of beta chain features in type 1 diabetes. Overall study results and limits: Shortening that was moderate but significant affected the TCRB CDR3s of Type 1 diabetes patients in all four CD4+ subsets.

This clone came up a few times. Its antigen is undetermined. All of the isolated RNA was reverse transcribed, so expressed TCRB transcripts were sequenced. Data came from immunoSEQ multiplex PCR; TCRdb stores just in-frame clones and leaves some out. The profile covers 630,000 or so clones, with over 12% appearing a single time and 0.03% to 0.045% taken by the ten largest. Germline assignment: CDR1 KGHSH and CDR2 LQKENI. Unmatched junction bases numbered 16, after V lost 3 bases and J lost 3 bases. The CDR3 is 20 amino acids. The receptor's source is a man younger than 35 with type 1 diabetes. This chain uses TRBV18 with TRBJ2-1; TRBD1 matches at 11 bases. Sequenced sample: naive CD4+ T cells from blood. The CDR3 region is CASSPGPSETGTGGYNEQFF. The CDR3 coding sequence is TGTGCCAGCTCACCGGGGCCCAGCGAAACCGGGACAGGGGGCTACAATGAGCAGTTCTTC.